Sequencing of this T cell receptor (beta chain) was carried out in a study of shared clonotypes between healthy human individuals. Study in general: Three plates each covered CD4 naive and memory; CD8 naive two, CD8 memory one.

Study-wide results and limits: Clonotypes shared by all four sorted-subset donors had higher generation probabilities than non-shared clonotypes. Naive subsets typically showed greater estimated richness than memory subsets.

Terminally differentiated effector memory CD45RA+ cells were excluded from the naive CD8 cells, which were CD45RO-negative and positively selected for CCR7. This CDR3 is built from 17 residues. V gave up 2 bases and J gave up 0 bases, with 15 bases separating them. Germline CDR1 and CDR2: SGDLS and YYNGEE. The assay was immunoSEQ multiplex PCR, and TCRdb's table has in-frame clones only and misses some. The sample has millions of clones, more than 85% seen once. As to this clone: Its antigen is undetermined.

Sequenced material: naive CD8+ T cells from PBMCs. The receptor's source is a man aged 18-30 years in good health. Some clones in this sample may be carry-over from other donors' samples. The J gene is TRBJ2-1, the V gene TRBV9; a possible D gene is TRBD2 (6 bases). The CDR3, as DNA: TGTGCCAGCAGCGTCCCGCGAGGAGGGAGCTCCTACAATGAGCAGTTCTTC. This sequence encodes CASSVPRGGSSYNEQFF.